The source of this T cell receptor beta chain is a study of T cell repertoires in cytomegalovirus infection (dated by TCRdb to the late 2010s). For the study in its entirety: Alongside well-studied HLA-B-restricted epitopes, the peptide stimulations were aimed at recently identified HLA-C-restricted CMV epitopes, whose presentation resists viral immunomodulation. Donor HLA type was relevant to the analysis, because carriage of CMV infection together with the matching HLA type was indicated by public TCR beta signatures. The study at large found these results: The ex vivo response was dominated by HLA-C-restricted CMV-specific TCR beta clonotypes, and the single most frequent clonotype in two of eight donors was supplied by these HLA-C-restricted clonotypes. Cumulative frequency of public TCR beta family members discriminated carriers of CMV infection plus the relevant HLA type in this cohort and an independent 352-donor cohort.

The reads were generated on an Illumina HiSeq 1500. TCRdb passed the public sequencing reads through fastp at Q25 and MiXCR, retaining productive beta sequences. For every CDR3 protein sequence, its rows merge into one entry that carries the most common genes and DNA. The sample yields around 570,000 distinct CDR3 sequences; approximately 40% were counted once. Over 45% of the sample is in the top ten clones. The intended sense of this specimen's treatment or condition label: in vitro stimulation with specific CMV peptide epitopes to enrich CMV-specific T cells. V has 5 bases trimmed and J has 0 bases trimmed; junction bases matching no gene number 11. The CDR3 has 17 amino acids, counting the end cysteine and phenylalanine. The kept DNA is CDR3 alone, 51 bases in frame from the first base. Per the germline V gene, SGHTA is the CDR1 and FQGNSA is the CDR2. Many counts were recorded for this clonotype. No antigen is known for it. No quality values exist for individual bases; no much larger clone is one base distant.

The specimen was cultured PBMCs, collected from culture after CMV antigen stimulation. The sequence was obtained from a human donor in good health (CMV status not recorded). Some clones in this sample may be carry-over from other donors' samples. The V and J genes are TRBV7-2 and TRBJ2-7; TRBD2 lines up with 9 middle nucleotides. The CDR3 reads as follows: CASSPRVAGASSYEQYF. The DNA sequence follows: TGTGCCAGCAGCCCTCGGGTAGCGGGGGCAAGCTCCTACGAGCAGTACTTC.